The 8 T cell receptor beta chains below come from one sample, sequenced in a study of blood T cell repertoires in COVID-19. The table came from immunoSEQ multiplex PCR; TCRdb's copy has only in-frame clones and leaves some out. The top ten hold 3% to 3.5% of the sample, which has 220,000 or so clones, approximately 83% seen once. Sequenced: peripheral blood. These TCRs come from a woman in her 30s who had recovered from COVID-19.

This clone has only one observation. V and J are TRBV11-2 and TRBJ1-1; 7 bases are a match to TRBD1. In germline, CDR1 is SGHAT, CDR2 FQNNGV. This CDR3 contains 14 residues. V shed 0 bases, J shed 5 bases, and the junction held 3 bases outside the gene matches. The CDR3 coding sequence is TGTGCCAGCAGCTTAGAGATCAGGGGGACTGAAGCTTTCTTT. Protein product: CASSLEIRGTEAFF.

The rearrangement links TRBV25-1 to TRBJ2-7; D is possibly TRBD1 (5 bases). There are 14 residues in the CDR3. V shed 1 base and J shed 7 bases, with 14 bases lying between them. Germline CDR1 MGHDK, CDR2 SYGVNS. For the CDR3, the DNA is TGTGCCAGCAGTGAATTAACAGGCCCTGATGAGCAGTACTTC. Protein: CASSELTGPDEQYF.

The chain is built from TRBV30 and TRBJ1-2, with D perhaps matching TRBD1 (6 bases). Germline CDR1 GTSNPN, CDR2 SVGIG (reference sequence). V lost 5 bases and J 4 bases, leaving 11 bases between the germline ends. This CDR3 is 12 amino acids long. Here the CDR3 DNA reads TGTGCCTGGGGACAGAGACTCTATGGCTACACCTTC. It encodes CAWGQRLYGYTF.

The chain combines TRBV25-1 with TRBJ1-2, with D perhaps TRBD1 (6 bases). CDR1 and CDR2 (germline): MGHDK, SYGVNS. V was cut by 2 bases and J by 1 base, with 8 bases left in between. There are 14 residues in the CDR3. The CDR3 bases are TGTGCCAGCAGTGAAGGGGGCCTTAACTATGGCTACACCTTC. Protein product: CASSEGGLNYGYTF.

The chain uses TRBV27 and TRBJ1-2; maybe TRBD1 (5 bases). CDR1 MNHEY and CDR2 SMNVEV come from the germline V gene (reference sequence). The CDR3 consists of 15 residues. The V and J ends lost 0 bases and 2 bases respectively, with 10 bases between them. In DNA, the CDR3 is TGTGCCAGCAGTTTATCCAGAGGACACAACTATGGCTACACCTTC. Its protein is CASSLSRGHNYGYTF.

The J gene is TRBJ2-3, the V gene TRBV24-1; D might be TRBD1 (6 bases). With 6 bases removed from V and 5 bases from J, the gap between germline ends came to 11 bases. The CDR3 is made up of 13 amino acids. Germline-derived CDR1 and CDR2 are KGHDR and SFDVKD. CDR3 DNA: TGTGCCACCAGTCCAGGGGTGAGAGATACGCAGTATTTT. Amino acid sequence: CATSPGVRDTQYF.

V usage is TRBV28 and J usage is TRBJ2-7; D not certain. CDR1 is MDHEN and CDR2 is SYDVKM in the germline V gene. This CDR3 has 12 amino acids. Trimming took 5 bases from V and 4 from J, leaving 9 bases between them. CDR3 loop: CASSVQVYEQYF. The CDR3 nucleotides read TGTGCCAGCAGTGTGCAGGTATACGAGCAGTACTTC.

The chain carries TRBV6-6 and TRBJ2-7; TRBD2 might be the D (6 bases). V was pared by 0 bases and J by 2 bases, with 14 bases between. Germline CDR1 MNHNY, CDR2 SVGAGI (reference sequence). This CDR3 has 16 residues. CDR3 protein: CASSYSNFGGTYEQYF. CDR3 in DNA: TGTGCCAGCAGTTACTCGAATTTCGGGGGTACCTACGAGCAGTACTTC.